Below are 19 T cell receptor beta chains sequenced from a single sample in a study of graft-versus-host responses after intestinal transplantation. Their specific antigens are unknown. Generated by immunoSEQ multiplex PCR, the TCRdb table keeps only in-frame clones and is missing some. The sample yields over 100,000 clones, around 96% seen once. The material was unstimulated CD8+ T cells sorted from spleen or lymph node cells, obtained before intestinal transplant. These receptors all stem from a human donor who received an intestinal transplant.

V usage is TRBV7-9 and J usage is TRBJ2-7, with 7 bases aligning to TRBD1. This CDR3 has 14 residues. The J segment lost 4 bases and the V segment lost 5 bases, leaving 8 bases of the junction unmatched. Germline CDR1 is SEHNR and CDR2 is FQNEAQ (reference sequence). CDR3 sequence: CASSPGTEPYEQYF. DNA of the CDR3: TGTGCCAGCAGCCCCGGGACAGAACCTTACGAGCAGTACTTC.

This clone is a singleton in its sample. V gene TRBV6-5 combines with J gene TRBJ1-2; weak D call: TRBD1 (5 bases). Trimming cost V 6 bases and J 8 bases, with 16 bases left between them. The CDR3 is 13 amino acids. Germline lookup yields CDR1 MNHEY and CDR2 SVGAGI. The CDR3 sequence: CASSATVLDGYTF. The DNA of the CDR3 is TGTGCCAGCAGCGCGACAGTATTGGACGGCTACACCTTC.

This chain uses TRBV7-8 with TRBJ2-5; D is unresolved. Germline V gene lookup returns CDR1 SGHVS and CDR2 FQNEAQ. V was pared by 1 base and J by 1 base, with 10 bases between. There are 15 residues in the CDR3. The CDR3 DNA reads as TGTGCCAGCAGCTTAGAACTGACCCTCCAAGAGACCCAGTACTTC. This codes for CASSLELTLQETQYF.

CDR3 nucleotides: TGTGCCAGTAGTATATCAGGGACTAGACCTCAAGAGACCCAGTACTTC. Residues: CASSISGTRPQETQYF. This chain links TRBV19 with TRBJ2-5; 8 bases map to TRBD2. J lost 2 bases, V lost 2 bases, and 7 bases had no gene match. Germline assignment: CDR1 LNHDA and CDR2 SQIVND (reference sequence). CDR3 length: 16 amino acids. Full variable domain (rest looked up from reference TRBV19 and TRBJ2-5): DGGITQSPKYLFRKEGQNVTLSCEQNLNHDAMYWYRQDPGQGLRLIYYSQIVNDFQKGDIAEGYSVSREKKESFPLTVTSAQKNPTAFYLCASSISGTRPQETQYFGPGTRLLVL.

A remark on this clone: Other DNA sequences from this sample encode an identical CDR3 as well. The rearrangement uses TRBV9 and TRBJ2-7; 7 positions agree with TRBD1. CDR1 and CDR2 from the germline V gene are SGDLS and YYNGEE. Trimming removed 0 bases from V and 5 bases from J; junction bases left unmatched: 2. This CDR3 region has 13 residues. CDR3 protein: CASSVGQGNEQYF. The CDR3 region has the DNA TGTGCCAGCAGCGTAGGACAGGGCAACGAGCAGTACTTC.

This rearrangement joins TRBV27 to TRBJ2-7; D might be TRBD2 (6 bases). Looked up from germline, CDR1 is MNHEY and CDR2 is SMNVEV (reference sequence). The V gene lost 7 bases and the J gene lost 6 bases, with 22 bases spanning the gap. There are 15 residues in the CDR3. The CDR3 loop is CASKPLQIAVPEQYF. CDR3 DNA sequence: TGTGCCAGCAAGCCCCTACAGATAGCGGTCCCCGAGCAGTACTTC.

In regard to this clone: Mismatch with germline at one junction end may stem from a read error. This chain links TRBV9 with TRBJ2-1, with D unresolved. CDR1 is SGDLS and CDR2 is YYNGEE in the germline V gene. The CDR3 totals 15 residues. Written as DNA, the CDR3 is TGTGCCGGCAGCGTAGGGAAAGGGCCCTACAATGAGCAGTTCTTC. The encoded protein is CAGSVGKGPYNEQFF.

The V gene is TRBV18, the J gene TRBJ2-5; 8 nucleotides line up with TRBD1. The J call is uncertain, as TRBJ2-7 better fits the DNA end. CDR1 KGHSH and CDR2 LQKENI come from the germline V gene. The CDR3 loop spans 16 amino acids. CDR3 loop: CASSDVGTGLSYEQYF. The CDR3 DNA reads TGTGCCAGCTCGGATGTAGGGACAGGCCTCTCCTACGAGCAGTACTTC.

With regard to this clone: The germline gene is not matched at one end of the junction; a read error may be the cause. V gene TRBV2 combines with J gene TRBJ1-3, with D possibly being TRBD1 (5 bases). The CDR3 runs to 14 residues. Germline assignment: CDR1 SNHLY and CDR2 FYNNEI. In DNA, the CDR3 is TGTGCCAGCAGTGGGGGACTTTACGGAAGCACCATATATTTT. Protein sequence: CASSGGLYGSTIYF. The variable domain in full, with the rest retrieved from reference TRBV2 and TRBJ1-3, is EPEVTQTPSHQVTQMGQEVILRCVPISNHLYFYWYRQILGQKVEFLVSFYNNEISEKSEIFDDQFSVERPDGSNFTLKIRSTKLEDSAMYFCASSGGLYGSTIYFGEGSWLTVV.

J is TRBJ1-1 and V is TRBV7-6; maybe TRBD1 (5 bases). Trimming pared 1 base from V and 4 bases from J, leaving 13 bases between. The germline CDR1 and CDR2 sequences are SGHVS and FNYEAQ. The CDR3 covers 15 residues. CDR3 region: CASSLGIRGATEAFF. CDR3 nucleotide sequence: TGTGCCAGCAGCTTAGGTATAAGGGGTGCCACTGAAGCTTTCTTT. Full variable domain (remainder filled in from reference TRBV7-6 and TRBJ1-1): GAGVSQSPRYKVTKRGQDVALRCDPISGHVSLYWYRQALGQGPEFLTYFNYEAQQDKSGLPNDRFSAERPEGSISTLTIQRTEQRDSAMYRCASSLGIRGATEAFFGQGTRLTVV.

This sequence joins TRBV5-6 and TRBJ2-6, with 11 bases aligning to TRBD2. V dropped 3 bases and J dropped 4; count of bases not matched to a gene: 6. The CDR3 runs 17 residues. Germline CDR1 and CDR2: SGHDT and YYEEEE. The CDR3 DNA reads as TGTGCCAGCAGCTCCGGGATAGCGGGAGGGGGGGCCAACGTCCTGACTTTC. This codes for CASSSGIAGGGANVLTF.

The chain joins TRBV9 to TRBJ2-7; unclear D gene. The CDR3 spans 11 residues. Germline assignment: CDR1 SGDLS and CDR2 YYNGEE. Deletions cut 1 base from V and 1 base from J, with 0 bases between. The CDR3 loop reads CASSVSYEQYF. CDR3 in DNA: TGTGCCAGCAGCGTATCCTACGAGCAGTACTTC. Full variable domain (outside the CDR3, taken from reference TRBV9 and TRBJ2-7): DSGVTQTPKHLITATGQRVTLRCSPRSGDLSVYWYQQSLDQGLQFLIQYYNGEERAKGNILERFSAQQFPDLHSELNLSSLELGDSALYFCASSVSYEQYFGPGTRLTVT.

This sequence joins TRBV9 and TRBJ1-1; D call uncertain. V was clipped by 0 bases and J by 7 bases, with 10 bases between them. Germline lookup yields CDR1 SGDLS and CDR2 YYNGEE. This CDR3 has 13 residues. The CDR3 protein is CASSVDVSDEAFF. CDR3 DNA: TGTGCCAGCAGCGTAGATGTGTCGGATGAAGCTTTCTTT.

The rearrangement links TRBV7-9 to TRBJ2-7, with TRBD1 identical over 7 bases. This CDR3 contains 15 residues. Germline trimming cut 6 bases from V and 1 base from J; bases unmatched to any gene: 9. Germline V CDR1 and CDR2: SEHNR, FQNEAQ (reference sequence). CDR3 nucleotide sequence: TGTGCCAGCAGTAATCGACAGGGTGGTTCCTACGAGCAGTACTTC. Translation: CASSNRQGGSYEQYF.

The CDR3 coding sequence is TGCGCCAGCAAGGACCCTCAGGGGGAGCAGTACTTC. Residues: CASKDPQGEQYF. The chain uses TRBV10-2 and TRBJ2-7; D may be TRBD1 (6 bases). CDR3 length equals 12 residues. Germline-derived CDR1 and CDR2 are WSHSY and SAAADI. Deletions cut 7 bases from V and 7 bases from J, with 14 bases between.

As for this clone: The sample holds other DNA sequences that translate to the same CDR3. The J gene is TRBJ1-1, the V gene TRBV15; no clear D gene. The CDR3 is 12 amino acids. Germline lookup yields CDR1 LNHNV and CDR2 YYDKDF (reference sequence). V shed 1 base and J shed 4 bases, with 4 bases lying between them. CDR3 region: CATSRGGTEAFF. CDR3 nucleotides: TGTGCCACCAGCAGAGGGGGCACTGAAGCTTTCTTT.

Remarks on this clone: The sample carries other DNA sequences with the same CDR3. The rearrangement joins TRBV28 to TRBJ2-7; D not resolved. The CDR3 has 12 amino acids. Germline V gene sequence: CDR1 MDHEN, CDR2 SYDVKM. Between the trimmed V and J ends, which lost 2 bases and 3 bases, there was a span of 5 bases. This CDR3 reads CASSLGVYEQYF. The DNA for the CDR3 is TGTGCCAGCAGTTTAGGTGTCTACGAGCAGTACTTC.

The rearrangement links TRBV9 to TRBJ2-7; D ambiguous. This CDR3 contains 13 residues. Trimming removed 0 bases at V and 3 bases at J, with 7 bases between. Germline V gene lookup returns CDR1 SGDLS and CDR2 YYNGEE. This CDR3 reads CASSVASSYEQYF. The CDR3, as DNA: TGTGCCAGCAGCGTAGCCTCCAGCTACGAGCAGTACTTC.

V and J are TRBV9 and TRBJ2-1, with 9 nucleotides matching TRBD2. V shed 0 bases and J 0 bases; nucleotides not matched to a gene: 4. Germline values: CDR1 SGDLS, CDR2 YYNGEE. The CDR3 runs to 17 residues. The CDR3 loop is CASSVVAGGISYNEQFF. CDR3 nucleotides: TGTGCCAGCAGCGTAGTCGCGGGAGGGATCTCCTACAATGAGCAGTTCTTC.